This T cell receptor beta chain derives from a study of blood T cell repertoires in COVID-19. Study-wide context: COVID-19 samples from acute and convalescent phases originated in the United States, Italy and Spain. PBMCs, B-cell-depleted T cells, or T cells were the source of the cDNA or gDNA that made up the material.

The CDR3 sequence is 11 residues long. Germline loops: CDR1 SGHTA, CDR2 FQGNSA. Trimming shortened V by 1 base and J by 13 bases, and 8 bases separated the two germline ends. Study processing details: Estimated nucleated cell counts came from reference gene primer amplification. The table came from immunoSEQ multiplex PCR; TCRdb's copy has only in-frame clones and leaves some out. For V, J and clone size, that table is used; D and trimming come from the DNA. This sample has a few hundred thousand clones, with 75% to 85% found just once. The source material was peripheral blood. V usage is TRBV7-2 and J usage is TRBJ2-1; D ambiguous. The TCR was taken from a middle-aged woman who had recovered from COVID-19. In nucleotides, the CDR3 is TGTGCCAGCAGCTTAGGGAGTACCCAGTTCTTC. It is translated as CASSLGSTQFF.